The TCR beta chain under discussion was sequenced for a study of PD-L1 blockade in urothelial cancer. Study-wide context: Patients commenced atezolizumab in 2014, and it was given at 1,200 mg intravenously every 3 weeks. Males with urothelial cancer arising in the bladder constituted about nine tenths of the roughly 29 patients.

Here immunoSEQ multiplex PCR was the method, and the copy in TCRdb shows in-frame clones only, minus some. The sample lists around 66,000 clones, approximately 75% occurring once. Noted time point: pretreatment peripheral blood. Locally advanced or metastatic urothelial carcinoma was present in patients. Each patient supplied 1 to 8 pretreatment and on-treatment samples. The sample consisted of PBMCs, taken around atezolizumab (anti-PD-L1) treatment. The TCR sequence derives from a man in his sixties or seventies with urothelial cancer.

This CDR3 reads CASSVREQGNTIYF. CDR3 sequence (DNA): TGTGCCAGCAGCGTGAGGGAGCAAGGAAACACCATATATTTT. The genes are TRBV9 and TRBJ1-3; D remains ambiguous. The CDR3 length is 14 residues. V was cut by 2 bases and J by 4 bases, with 10 bases left in between. CDR1 is SGDLS and CDR2 is YYNGEE in the germline V gene.